The T cell receptor (beta chain) described here comes from a study of blood T cell repertoires in COVID-19. The CDR3 extends over 12 amino acids. The V end was cut by 6 bases, the J end by 1 base, with 5 bases between. The repertoire was sequenced with immunoSEQ multiplex PCR; TCRdb's copy has only in-frame clones and lacks some. The table includes 150,000 to 200,000 clones, roughly 79% detected once. Seattle researchers signed up patients amid active infection and tracked them longitudinally. The chain uses TRBV12-3 or TRBV12-4 and TRBJ2-3, with a weak D call TRBD1 (5 bases). Specimen: peripheral blood. This receptor was obtained from a woman aged 80 or over with COVID-19, enrolled during active disease. This CDR3 is CASSRGTDTQYF. The CDR3 region has the DNA TGTGCCAGCAGCAGGGGCACAGATACGCAGTATTTT.